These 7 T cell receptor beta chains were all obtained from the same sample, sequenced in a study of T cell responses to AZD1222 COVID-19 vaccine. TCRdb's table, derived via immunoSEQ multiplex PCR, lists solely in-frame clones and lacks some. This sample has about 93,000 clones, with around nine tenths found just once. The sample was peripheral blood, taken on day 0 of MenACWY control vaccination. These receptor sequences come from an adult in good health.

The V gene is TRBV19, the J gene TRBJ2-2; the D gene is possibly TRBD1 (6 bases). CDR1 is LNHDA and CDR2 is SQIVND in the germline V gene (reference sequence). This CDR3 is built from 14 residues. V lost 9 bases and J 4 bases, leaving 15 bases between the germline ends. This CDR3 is CASQPQGSTGELFF. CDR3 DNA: TGTGCCAGCCAACCTCAGGGGAGCACCGGGGAGCTGTTTTTT.

CDR3 nucleotide sequence: TGTGCCAGCAGGAAGGGACATCTCGGAACCTACGAGCAGTACTTC. The encoded protein is CASRKGHLGTYEQYF. The chain carries TRBV6-5 and TRBJ2-7; tentative D call: TRBD1 (6 bases). V shed 6 bases and J shed 2 bases, with 17 bases lying between them. This CDR3 is 15 amino acids long. Germline assignment: CDR1 MNHEY and CDR2 SVGAGI.

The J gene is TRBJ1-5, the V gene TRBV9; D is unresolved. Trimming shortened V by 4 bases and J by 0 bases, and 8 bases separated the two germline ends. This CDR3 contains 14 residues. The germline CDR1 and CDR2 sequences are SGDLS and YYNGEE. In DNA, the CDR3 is TGTGCCAGCAGCCGGGGAGATAGCAATCAGCCCCAGCATTTT. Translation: CASSRGDSNQPQHF.

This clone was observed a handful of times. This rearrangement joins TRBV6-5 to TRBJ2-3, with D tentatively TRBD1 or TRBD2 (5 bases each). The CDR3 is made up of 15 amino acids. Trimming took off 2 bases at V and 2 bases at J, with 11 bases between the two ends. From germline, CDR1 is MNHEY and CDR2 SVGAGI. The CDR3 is CASSYSGTVTDTQYF. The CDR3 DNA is TGTGCCAGCAGTTACAGTGGGACGGTCACAGATACGCAGTATTTT.

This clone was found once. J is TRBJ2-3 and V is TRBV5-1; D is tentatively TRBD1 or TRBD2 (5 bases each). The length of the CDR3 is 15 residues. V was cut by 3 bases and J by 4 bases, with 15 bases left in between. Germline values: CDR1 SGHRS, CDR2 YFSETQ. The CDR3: CASSSDPRGSDTQYF. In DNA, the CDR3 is TGCGCCAGCAGCTCGGACCCTCGGGGCTCAGATACGCAGTATTTT. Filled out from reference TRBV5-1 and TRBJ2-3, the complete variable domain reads KAGVTQTPRYLIKTRGQQVTLSCSPISGHRSVSWYQQTPGQGLQFLFEYFSETQRNKGNFPGRFSGRQFSNSRSEMNVSTLELGDSALYLCASSSDPRGSDTQYFGPGTRLTVL.

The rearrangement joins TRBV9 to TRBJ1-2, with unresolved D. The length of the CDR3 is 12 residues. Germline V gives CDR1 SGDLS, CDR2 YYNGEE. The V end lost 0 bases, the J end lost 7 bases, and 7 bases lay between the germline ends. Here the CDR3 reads CASSVGSSGYTF. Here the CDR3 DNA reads TGTGCCAGCAGCGTAGGCAGCTCTGGCTACACCTTC.

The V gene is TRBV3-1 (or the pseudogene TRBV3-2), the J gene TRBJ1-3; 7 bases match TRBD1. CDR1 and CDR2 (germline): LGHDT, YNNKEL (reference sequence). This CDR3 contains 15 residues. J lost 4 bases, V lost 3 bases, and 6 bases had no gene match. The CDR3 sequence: CASSQQRQGGNTIYF. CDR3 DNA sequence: TGTGCCAGCAGCCAGCAGAGACAGGGAGGAAACACCATATATTTT.